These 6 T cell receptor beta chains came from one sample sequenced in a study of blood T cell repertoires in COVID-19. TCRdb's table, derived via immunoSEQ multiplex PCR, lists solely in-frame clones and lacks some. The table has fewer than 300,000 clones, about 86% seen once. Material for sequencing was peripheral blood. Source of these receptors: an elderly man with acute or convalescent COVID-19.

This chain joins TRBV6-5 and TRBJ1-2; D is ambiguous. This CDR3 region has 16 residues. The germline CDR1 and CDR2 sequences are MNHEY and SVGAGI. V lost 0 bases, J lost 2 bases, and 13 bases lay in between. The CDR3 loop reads CASSYSPKGENYGYTF. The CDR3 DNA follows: TGTGCCAGCAGTTACTCCCCAAAGGGAGAGAACTATGGCTACACCTTC.

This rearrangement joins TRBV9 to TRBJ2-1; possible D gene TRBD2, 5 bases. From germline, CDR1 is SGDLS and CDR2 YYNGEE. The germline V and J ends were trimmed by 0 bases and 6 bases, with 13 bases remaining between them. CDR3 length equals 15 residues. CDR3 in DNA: TGTGCCAGCAGCGTAGTTCAGGACTTCCCCAATGAGCAGTTCTTC. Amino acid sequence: CASSVVQDFPNEQFF. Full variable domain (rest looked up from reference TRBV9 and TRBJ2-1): DSGVTQTPKHLITATGQRVTLRCSPRSGDLSVYWYQQSLDQGLQFLIQYYNGEERAKGNILERFSAQQFPDLHSELNLSSLELGDSALYFCASSVVQDFPNEQFFGPGTRLTVL.

The CDR3 spells CASSQDRGVAGTEAFF. CDR3 nucleotide sequence: TGTGCCAGCAGCCAAGATCGGGGGGTGGCTGGCACTGAAGCTTTCTTT. The rearrangement links TRBV3-1 (or the pseudogene TRBV3-2) to TRBJ1-1, with D possibly matching TRBD1 (5 bases). The CDR3 spans 16 residues. Trimming took 0 bases from V and 4 from J, leaving 15 bases between them. From germline, CDR1 is LGHDT and CDR2 YNNKEL (reference sequence).

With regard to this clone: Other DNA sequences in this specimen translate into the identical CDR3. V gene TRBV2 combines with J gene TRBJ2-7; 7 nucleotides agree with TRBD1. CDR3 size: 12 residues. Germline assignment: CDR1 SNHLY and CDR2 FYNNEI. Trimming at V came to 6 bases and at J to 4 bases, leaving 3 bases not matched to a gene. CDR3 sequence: CASRGDSYEQYF. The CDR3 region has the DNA TGTGCCAGCAGGGGGGACAGTTACGAGCAGTACTTC.

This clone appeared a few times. The CDR3 coding sequence is TGTGCCAGCAGCTTCGGGGTCCGCCTGGGGAGCTCTGGGGCCAACGTCCTGACTTTC. It specifies CASSFGVRLGSSGANVLTF. The chain uses TRBV11-2 and TRBJ2-6; the D gene is possibly TRBD2 (5 bases). The CDR3 has 19 residues. Germline loops: CDR1 SGHAT, CDR2 FQNNGV. The germline V and J ends were trimmed by 3 bases and 0 bases, with 18 bases remaining between them. Combining the CDR3 with reference TRBV11-2 and TRBJ2-6 gives the whole variable domain EAGVAQSPRYKIIEKRQSVAFWCNPISGHATLYWYQQILGQGPKLLIQFQNNGVVDDSQLPKDRFSAERLKGVDSTLKIQPAKLEDSAVYLCASSFGVRLGSSGANVLTFGAGSRLTVL.

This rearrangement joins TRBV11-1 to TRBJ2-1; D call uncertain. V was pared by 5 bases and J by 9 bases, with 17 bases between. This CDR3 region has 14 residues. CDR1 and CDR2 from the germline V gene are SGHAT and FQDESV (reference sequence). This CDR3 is CASSPTLLPGEQFF. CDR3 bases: TGTGCCAGCAGCCCAACCCTCCTACCCGGTGAGCAGTTCTTC. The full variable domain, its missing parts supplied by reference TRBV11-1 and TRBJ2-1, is EAEVAQSPRYKITEKSQAVAFWCDPISGHATLYWYRQILGQGPELLVQFQDESVVDDSQLPKDRFSAERLKGVDSTLKIQPAELGDSAMYLCASSPTLLPGEQFFGPGTRLTVL.